This TCR beta chain was identified during a study of CD8 T cells in ankylosing spondylitis. Whole-study findings and limits: Roughly eight highly homologous variants made up a TCR beta motif that seemed to typify ankylosing spondylitis blood.

As concerns this clonotype: Its target is unknown.

In TCRdb, the 5' RACE reads were re-called with MiXCR into one record per CDR3 protein. The sample holds approximately 92,000 distinct CDR3 sequences, about 9% seen once. The germline gives CDR1 SGHAT, CDR2 FQNNGV. This CDR3 comprises 16 residues. J lost 7 bases, V lost 2 bases, and 13 bases had no gene match. The sequenced sample was blood, either unsorted or a sorted T cell fraction (not recorded which). The clonotype comes from a male donor with ankylosing spondylitis or in good health (not recorded which). The gene calls are TRBV11-2 and TRBJ2-7; 8 positions match TRBD1. The chain's CDR3 is CASSLQPTGTGGEQYF. CDR3 sequence (DNA): TGTGCCAGCAGCTTACAACCAACGGGGACAGGCGGGGAGCAGTACTTC.